This record concerns one TCR beta chain sequence. V gave up 0 bases and J gave up 7 bases, with 17 bases separating them. Germline V gene data show CDR1 as SGHRS and CDR2 as YFSETQ. The CDR3 is 15 residues long. The table came from immunoSEQ multiplex PCR; TCRdb's copy has only in-frame clones and leaves some out. The data contain about 98,000 clones, 65% to 85% of them seen just once; the ten biggest clones take up about 10%. The data were taken from a study of blood T cell repertoires in COVID-19. The receptor was derived from a woman of 80 years or more with acute or convalescent COVID-19. This chain joins TRBV5-1 and TRBJ2-7; perhaps TRBD2 as D (7 bases). Sequenced material: peripheral blood. This chain's CDR3 is CASSLGTRGALEQYF. The DNA of the CDR3 is TGCGCCAGCAGCTTGGGGACTAGGGGGGCCTTGGAGCAGTACTTC.